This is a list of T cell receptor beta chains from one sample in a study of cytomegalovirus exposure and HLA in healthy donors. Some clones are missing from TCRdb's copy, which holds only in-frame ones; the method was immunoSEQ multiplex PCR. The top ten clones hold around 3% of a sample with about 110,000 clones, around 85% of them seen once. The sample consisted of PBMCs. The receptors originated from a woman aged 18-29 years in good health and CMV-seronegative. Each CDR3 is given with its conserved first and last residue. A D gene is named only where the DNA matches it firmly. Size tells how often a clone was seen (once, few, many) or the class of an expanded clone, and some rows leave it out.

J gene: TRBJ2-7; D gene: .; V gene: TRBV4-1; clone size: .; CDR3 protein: CASSQGRGGGGDEQYF; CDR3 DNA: TGCGCCAGCAGCCAGGGCCGGGGAGGGGGTGGCGACGAGCAGTACTTC
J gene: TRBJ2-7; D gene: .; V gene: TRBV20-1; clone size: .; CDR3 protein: CSATGDYEQYF; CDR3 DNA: TGCAGTGCTACAGGGGACTACGAGCAGTACTTC
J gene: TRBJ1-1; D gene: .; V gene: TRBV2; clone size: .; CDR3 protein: CASSEGDFPEAFF; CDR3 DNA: TGTGCCAGCAGTGAAGGGGACTTTCCCGAAGCTTTCTTT
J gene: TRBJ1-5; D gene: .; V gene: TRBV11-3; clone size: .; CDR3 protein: CASIGGDNQPQHF; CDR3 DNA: TGTGCCAGCATCGGGGGGGATAATCAGCCCCAGCATTTT
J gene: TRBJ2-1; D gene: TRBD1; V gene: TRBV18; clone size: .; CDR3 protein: CASSPGTGFSYNEQFF; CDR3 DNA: TGTGCCAGCTCGCCCGGGACAGGGTTCTCCTACAATGAGCAGTTCTTC
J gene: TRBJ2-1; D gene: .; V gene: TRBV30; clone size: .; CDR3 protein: CAWTGAYNEQFF; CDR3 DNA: TGTGCCTGGACAGGGGCCTACAATGAGCAGTTCTTC
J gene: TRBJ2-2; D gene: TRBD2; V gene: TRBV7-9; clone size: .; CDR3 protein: CASSLRRGSGGLGTGELFF; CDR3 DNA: TGTGCCAGCAGCTTAAGGCGCGGTAGCGGGGGTCTGGGCACCGGGGAGCTGTTTTTT
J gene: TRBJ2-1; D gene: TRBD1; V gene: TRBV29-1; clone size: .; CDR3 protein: CSALGDSSYNEQFF; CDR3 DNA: TGCAGCGCCCTCGGGGACAGCTCCTACAATGAGCAGTTCTTC
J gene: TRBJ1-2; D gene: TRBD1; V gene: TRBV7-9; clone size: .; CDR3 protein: CASSLTASGQEDGYTF; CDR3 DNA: TGTGCCAGCAGCTTAACGGCGAGCGGACAGGAGGATGGCTACACCTTC
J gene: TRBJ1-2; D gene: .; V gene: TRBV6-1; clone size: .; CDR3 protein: CASSEFREGVDYGYTF; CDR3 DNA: TGTGCCAGCAGTGAGTTTCGAGAGGGGGTGGACTATGGCTACACCTTC
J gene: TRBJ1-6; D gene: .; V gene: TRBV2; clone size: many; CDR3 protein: CASSEARGGNSPLHF; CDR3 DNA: TGTGCCAGCAGTGAAGCGAGGGGGGGCAATTCACCCCTCCACTTT
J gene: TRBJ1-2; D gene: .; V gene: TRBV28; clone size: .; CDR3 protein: CASSQGGFVGYTF; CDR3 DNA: TGTGCCAGCAGCCAAGGGGGATTTGTTGGCTACACCTTC
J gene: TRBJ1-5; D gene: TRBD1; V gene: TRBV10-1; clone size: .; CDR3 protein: CASSEPGTGESNQPQHF; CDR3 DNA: TGCGCCAGCAGTGAGCCGGGGACAGGGGAGAGCAATCAGCCCCAGCATTTT
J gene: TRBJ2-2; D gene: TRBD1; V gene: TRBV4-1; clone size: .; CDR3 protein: CASSPRRPGQGTGELFF; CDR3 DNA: TGCGCCAGCAGCCCGAGACGGCCGGGACAGGGTACCGGGGAGCTGTTTTTT
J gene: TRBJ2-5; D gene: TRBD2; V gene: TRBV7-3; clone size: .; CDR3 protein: CASRTGGLKYF; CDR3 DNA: TGTGCCAGCAGGACGGGGGGGCTGAAGTACTTC
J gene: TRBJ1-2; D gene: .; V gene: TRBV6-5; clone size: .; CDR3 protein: CASTGQSNYGYTF; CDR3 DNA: TGTGCCAGCACCGGACAGAGTAACTATGGCTACACCTTC
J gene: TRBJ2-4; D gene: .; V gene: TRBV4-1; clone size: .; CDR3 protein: CASSQYQGNIQYF; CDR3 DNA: TGCGCCAGCAGCCAATACCAGGGGAACATTCAGTACTTC
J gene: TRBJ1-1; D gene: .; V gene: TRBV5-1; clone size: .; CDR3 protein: CASSRGGDLGTEAFF; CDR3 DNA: TGCGCCAGCAGCCGAGGGGGGGATTTGGGGACTGAAGCTTTCTTT
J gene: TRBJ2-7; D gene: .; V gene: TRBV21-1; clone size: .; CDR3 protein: CASSNRDRETSYEQYF; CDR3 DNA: TGTGCCAGCAGCAACCGGGACAGGGAGACTTCGTACGAGCAGTACTTC
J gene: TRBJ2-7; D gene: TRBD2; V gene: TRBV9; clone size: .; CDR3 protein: CASSPIAGGYEQYF; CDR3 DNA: TGTGCCAGCAGCCCCATAGCGGGGGGCTACGAGCAGTACTTC
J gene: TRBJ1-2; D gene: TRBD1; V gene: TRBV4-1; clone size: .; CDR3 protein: CASSQGTGGGYTF; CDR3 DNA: TGCGCCAGCAGCCAAGGGACAGGGGGTGGCTACACCTTC
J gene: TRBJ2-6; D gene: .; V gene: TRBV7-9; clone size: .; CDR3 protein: CASSSRISGANVLTF; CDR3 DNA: TGTGCCAGCAGCTCTAGGATCTCTGGGGCCAACGTCCTGACTTTC
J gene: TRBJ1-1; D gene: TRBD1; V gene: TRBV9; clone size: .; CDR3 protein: CASSPRTGGGTEAFF; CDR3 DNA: TGTGCCAGCAGCCCACGGACAGGGGGCGGCACTGAAGCTTTCTTT
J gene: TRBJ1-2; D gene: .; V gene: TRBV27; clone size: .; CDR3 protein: CASSSGLLYGYTF; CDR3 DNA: TGTGCCAGCAGTTCGGGACTTCTTTATGGCTACACCTTC
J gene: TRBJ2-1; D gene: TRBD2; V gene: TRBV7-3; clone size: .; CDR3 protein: CASSPWGTSGTNEQFF; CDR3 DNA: TGTGCCAGCAGCCCGTGGGGGACTAGCGGTACCAATGAGCAGTTCTTC
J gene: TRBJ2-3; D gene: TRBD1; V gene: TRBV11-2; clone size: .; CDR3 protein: CASSNRGVGADTQYF; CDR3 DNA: TGTGCCAGCAGCAACAGGGGTGTGGGGGCAGATACGCAGTATTTT
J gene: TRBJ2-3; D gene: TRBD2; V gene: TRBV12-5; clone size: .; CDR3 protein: CASGLYRTSGGAGPDTQYF; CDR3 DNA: TGTGCTAGTGGTCTCTACCGGACTAGCGGGGGGGCCGGTCCAGATACGCAGTATTTT
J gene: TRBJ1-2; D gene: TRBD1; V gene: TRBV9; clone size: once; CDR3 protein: CASSPGQEIYGYTF; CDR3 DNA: TGTGCCAGCAGCCCGGGACAGGAAATCTATGGCTACACCTTC
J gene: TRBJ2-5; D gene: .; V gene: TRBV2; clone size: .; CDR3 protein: CASSGNSQETQYF; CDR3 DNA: TGTGCCAGCAGTGGAAACAGCCAAGAGACCCAGTACTTC
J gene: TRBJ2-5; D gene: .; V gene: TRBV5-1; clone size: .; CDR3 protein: CASSLQGAETQYF; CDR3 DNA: TGCGCCAGCAGCTTGCAAGGGGCGGAGACCCAGTACTTC
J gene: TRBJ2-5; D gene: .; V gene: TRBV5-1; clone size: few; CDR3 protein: CASSKRDKGFQETQYF; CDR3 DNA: TGCGCCAGCAGTAAGCGGGACAAAGGATTCCAAGAGACCCAGTACTTC
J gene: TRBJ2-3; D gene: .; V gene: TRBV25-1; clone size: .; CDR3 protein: CASTPLESLTDTQYF; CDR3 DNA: TGTGCCAGCACCCCCCTAGAGAGTCTCACAGATACGCAGTATTTT
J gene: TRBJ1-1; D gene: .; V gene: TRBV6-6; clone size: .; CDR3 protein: CASSRQYTEAFF; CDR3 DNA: TGTGCCAGCAGTAGACAGTACACTGAAGCTTTCTTT
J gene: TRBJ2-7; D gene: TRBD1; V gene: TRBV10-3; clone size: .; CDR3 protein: CAISETGGEQYF; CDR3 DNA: TGTGCCATCAGTGAGACAGGGGGCGAGCAGTACTTC
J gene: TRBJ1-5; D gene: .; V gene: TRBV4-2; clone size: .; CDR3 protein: CASSQDWENNNQPQHF; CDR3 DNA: TGTGCCAGCAGCCAAGACTGGGAGAACAACAATCAGCCCCAGCATTTT
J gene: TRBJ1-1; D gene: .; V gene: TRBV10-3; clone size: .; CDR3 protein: CAIRATGGVGGEAFF; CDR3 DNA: TGTGCCATCAGAGCCACAGGAGGGGTCGGTGGTGAAGCTTTCTTT
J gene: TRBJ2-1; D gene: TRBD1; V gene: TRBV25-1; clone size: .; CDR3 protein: CASSEGQYNEQFF; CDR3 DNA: TGTGCCAGCAGTGAGGGACAGTACAATGAGCAGTTCTTC
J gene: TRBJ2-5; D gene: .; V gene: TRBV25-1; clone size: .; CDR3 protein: CASWDTLKETQYF; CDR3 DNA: TGTGCCAGCTGGGACACTTTAAAAGAGACCCAGTACTTC
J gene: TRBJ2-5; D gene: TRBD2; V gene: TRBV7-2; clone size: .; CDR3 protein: CASSWTSGDQETQYF; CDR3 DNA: TGTGCCAGCAGTTGGACTAGCGGGGACCAAGAGACCCAGTACTTC
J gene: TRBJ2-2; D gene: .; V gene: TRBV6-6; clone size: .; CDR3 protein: CASSSRDIRPTGELFF; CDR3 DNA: TGTGCCAGCAGTTCAAGGGACATCCGACCCACCGGGGAGCTGTTTTTT
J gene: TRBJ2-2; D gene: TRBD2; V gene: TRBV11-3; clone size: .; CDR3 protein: CASSLTSVNTGELFF; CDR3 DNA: TGTGCCAGCAGCTTGACTAGCGTGAACACCGGGGAGCTGTTTTTT
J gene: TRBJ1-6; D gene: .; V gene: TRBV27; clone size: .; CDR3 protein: CASSPSPYSPLHF; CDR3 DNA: TGTGCCAGCAGTCCTAGCCCCTACTCACCCCTCCACTTT
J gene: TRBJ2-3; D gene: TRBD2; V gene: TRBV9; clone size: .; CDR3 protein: CASSVLTSGGTDTQYF; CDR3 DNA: TGTGCCAGCAGCGTTCTGACTAGCGGGGGGACAGATACGCAGTATTTT
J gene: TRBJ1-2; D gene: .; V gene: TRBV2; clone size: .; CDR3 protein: CASSDPEDYGYTF; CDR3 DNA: TGTGCCAGCAGTGATCCAGAAGACTATGGCTACACCTTC
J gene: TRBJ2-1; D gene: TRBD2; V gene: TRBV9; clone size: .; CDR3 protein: CASSVGASGGARYNEQFF; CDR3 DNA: TGTGCCAGCAGCGTAGGGGCTAGCGGGGGGGCCAGGTACAATGAGCAGTTCTTC
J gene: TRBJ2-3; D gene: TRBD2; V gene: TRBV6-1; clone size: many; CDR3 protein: CASSGLAGGPDTQYF; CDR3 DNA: TGTGCCAGCAGTGGACTAGCGGGGGGGCCAGATACGCAGTATTTT
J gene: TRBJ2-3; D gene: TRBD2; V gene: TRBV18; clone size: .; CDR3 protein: CASSLTSGVTDTQYF; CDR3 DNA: TGTGCCAGCTCCCTCACTAGCGGGGTAACAGATACGCAGTATTTT
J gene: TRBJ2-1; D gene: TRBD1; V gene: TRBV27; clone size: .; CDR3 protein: CASSYATGSNEQFF; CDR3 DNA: TGTGCCAGCAGTTACGCGACAGGGTCCAATGAGCAGTTCTTC
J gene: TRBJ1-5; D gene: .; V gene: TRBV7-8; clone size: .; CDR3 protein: CASSLLGLNQPQHF; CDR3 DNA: TGTGCCAGCAGCTTACTGGGCCTCAATCAGCCCCAGCATTTT
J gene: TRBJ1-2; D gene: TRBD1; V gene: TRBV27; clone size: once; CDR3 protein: CASSLKTGSYGYTF; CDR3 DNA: TGTGCCAGCAGTTTAAAGACAGGGTCCTATGGCTACACCTTC